Listed below are T cell receptor beta chains from one sample, sequenced in a study of human T cells and chemical hapten exposure. TCRdb reprocessed the RACE reads with MiXCR, giving one entry per CDR3 protein. The sample contains approximately 71,000 distinct CDR3 sequences, approximately 10% of which appear only once. The sequenced sample was whole blood, obtained in connection with sensitization to the hapten diphenylcyclopropenone (DPC). The receptors originated from a woman aged 45-65 years with alopecia areata. Some clones in this sample may be carry-over from other donors' samples. CDR3s leave out the opening cysteine and the closing phenylalanine or tryptophan. Some rows mark clone size as missing; the rest say once, few, many or name a class of expanded clone.

abundance	j_gene	len	v_gene	CDR3aa
few	TRBJ1-2	12	TRBV29-1	SANRDILNYGYT
many	TRBJ2-5	12	TRBV5-1	ASSSLAGMETQY
few	TRBJ2-5	10	TRBV12-3/TRBV12-4	ASSSTTETQY
.	TRBJ1-6	14	TRBV3-1	ASSPKGQRLNSPLH
few	TRBJ1-1	12	TRBV9	ASSRPPAGTEAF
.	TRBJ2-1	11	TRBV3-1	ASAPGQYNEQF
many	TRBJ1-1	12	TRBV20-1	SARIGGSDTEAF
few	TRBJ2-3	12	TRBV28	ASSRGRGTDTQY
many	TRBJ2-2	15	TRBV5-5	ASSLGLAGGEAGELF
.	TRBJ1-4	12	TRBV3-1	ASSQGYRDEKLF
few	TRBJ1-2	11	TRBV28	ASSSGQVYGYT
many	TRBJ1-1	15	TRBV18	ASSPPSARGRGTEAF
few	TRBJ2-3	12	TRBV7-9	ASKRLANTDTQY
many	TRBJ1-5	12	TRBV28	ASRRTGANQPQH